Listed below are T cell receptor beta chains from one sample, sequenced in a study of blood T cell dynamics during melanoma immunotherapy. Profiled with immunoSEQ multiplex PCR; TCRdb holds only in-frame clones, not every one. The sample consists of a few thousand clones, 70% to 90% of them appearing once. The source was blood, collected from a patient treated with checkpoint blockade. The receptor set was obtained from a human donor with melanoma. The CDR3 runs from the conserved cysteine through the conserved F or W. Fields, in order: clone size, D gene, V gene, J gene, CDR3 protein, CDR3 DNA. D genes are given only for firm matches. Size tells how often a clone was seen (once, few, many) or the class of an expanded clone, and some rows leave it out.

NA,NA,TRBV4-2,TRBJ2-7,CASSQAAEGYEQYF,TGTGCCAGCAGCCAAGCGGCAGAAGGTTACGAGCAGTACTTC
NA,NA,TRBV6-1,TRBJ1-1,CASNDGGTEAFF,TGTGCCAGCAACGACGGGGGCACTGAAGCTTTCTTT
NA,NA,TRBV30,TRBJ2-7,CAWSVLGPSPSEQYF,TGTGCCTGGAGTGTACTCGGACCATCCCCTAGCGAGCAGTACTTC
NA,NA,TRBV5-1,TRBJ2-5,CASSFYGTETERDF,TGCGCCAGCAGCTTCTACGGGACTGAGACCGAACGGGACTTC
few,NA,TRBV7-9,TRBJ2-7,CASSLLSGYEQYF,TGTGCCAGCAGCTTATTGTCTGGCTACGAGCAGTACTTC
NA,TRBD1,TRBV5-4,TRBJ1-6,CASSLGDRDRPLHF,TGTGCCAGCAGCTTGGGTGACAGGGATCGACCCCTCCACTTT
NA,NA,TRBV5-1,TRBJ1-2,CASSLEGGWGYTF,TGCGCCAGCAGCTTGGAGGGCGGCTGGGGCTACACCTTC
once,NA,TRBV7-8,TRBJ2-7,CASSLAFQEQYF,TGTGCCAGCAGCTTAGCGTTCCAGGAGCAGTACTTC
NA,TRBD2,TRBV2,TRBJ2-5,CASSQTSWETQYF,TGTGCCAGCAGTCAGACTAGCTGGGAGACCCAGTACTTC
once,TRBD2,TRBV5-4,TRBJ2-7,CASSLSSGTFYEQYF,TGTGCCAGCAGCTTATCCAGCGGGACCTTCTACGAGCAGTACTTC
NA,TRBD1,TRBV4-1,TRBJ2-1,CASSRRTGSESYNEQFF,TGCGCCAGCAGCCGCCGGACAGGGTCGGAGAGCTACAATGAGCAGTTCTTC
NA,NA,TRBV6-4,TRBJ1-6,CASSEVWMDSPLHF,TGTGCCAGCAGTGAAGTTTGGATGGATTCACCCCTCCACTTT
NA,NA,TRBV6-6,TRBJ2-7,CASSPVLGQTYEQYF,TGTGCCAGCAGTCCCGTACTCGGACAGACCTACGAGCAGTACTTC
NA,TRBD2,TRBV19,TRBJ2-7,CASSIASGPYEQYF,TGTGCCAGTAGTATCGCTAGCGGTCCCTACGAGCAGTACTTC
NA,NA,TRBV25-1,TRBJ1-4,CASSQSGIWEKLFF,TGTGCCAGCAGTCAATCAGGGATTTGGGAAAAACTGTTTTTT
NA,NA,TRBV11-2,TRBJ2-7,CASSLDRASTAKTEQYF,TGTGCCAGCAGCTTAGATCGTGCCAGTACAGCGAAGACCGAGCAGTACTTC
NA,NA,TRBV11-3,TRBJ2-3,CASSQVEVDTQYF,TGTGCCAGCAGCCAGGTTGAGGTCGATACGCAGTATTTT
few,NA,TRBV5-6,TRBJ1-6,CASSSRTGWESPLHF,TGTGCCAGCAGCTCAAGAACAGGGTGGGAATCACCCCTCCACTTT
once,TRBD1,TRBV2,TRBJ2-7,CASARPGTVEVEQYF,TGTGCCAGCGCTCGACCCGGGACAGTTGAGGTCGAGCAGTACTTC
NA,NA,TRBV29-1,TRBJ2-1,CSDTGFTNEQFF,TGCAGCGACACGGGCTTTACCAATGAGCAGTTCTTC
NA,TRBD2,TRBV19,TRBJ2-5,CASSMLAGGLETQYF,TGTGCCAGTAGTATGCTAGCGGGGGGGCTGGAGACCCAGTACTTC
NA,NA,TRBV5-4,TRBJ2-3,CASSSLFTDTQYF,TGTGCCAGCAGTTCCCTCTTTACGGATACGCAGTATTTT
NA,TRBD1,TRBV18,TRBJ1-2,CASSPPTRQGGSSGYTF,TGTGCCAGCTCACCACCGACCCGACAGGGGGGATCTTCTGGCTACACCTTC
NA,NA,TRBV7-2,TRBJ2-3,CASSLRQVIDTQYF,TGTGCCAGCAGCTTAAGGCAGGTTATAGATACGCAGTATTTT
once,NA,TRBV5-6,TRBJ2-7,CASSPVLGSTGPYEQYF,TGTGCCAGCAGCCCTGTTTTGGGCAGTACAGGCCCTTACGAGCAGTACTTC
NA,NA,TRBV9,TRBJ2-1,CASSAPPGRSQFF,TGTGCCAGCAGCGCCCCCCCGGGACGCAGTCAGTTCTTC
NA,NA,TRBV7-3,TRBJ1-3,CASSLTGPRSGNTIYF,TGTGCCAGCAGCTTAACCGGACCGCGCTCTGGAAACACCATATATTTT
NA,TRBD1,TRBV5-4,TRBJ1-2,CASSFEGTGIYGYTF,TGTGCCAGCAGCTTTGAAGGGACAGGGATCTATGGCTACACCTTC
NA,TRBD2,TRBV5-1,TRBJ2-2,CASSSGLANTGELFF,TGCGCCAGCAGCTCGGGACTAGCGAACACCGGGGAGCTGTTTTTT
NA,NA,TRBV19,TRBJ1-4,CASSLSGFSEKLFF,TGTGCCAGTAGTCTGAGTGGTTTTTCGGAAAAACTGTTTTTT
NA,NA,TRBV29-1,TRBJ1-5,CSVTDSGEPQHF,TGCAGCGTAACCGACAGCGGGGAGCCCCAGCATTTT
NA,NA,TRBV28,TRBJ2-2,CASKQRGTGELFF,TGTGCCAGCAAACAGAGGGGGACCGGGGAGCTGTTTTTT
NA,NA,TRBV30,TRBJ2-1,CALDYWTVKNEQFF,TGTGCCTTGGACTATTGGACGGTAAAGAATGAGCAGTTCTTC
NA,NA,TRBV6-5,TRBJ1-1,CASSLSDRGGLEAFF,TGTGCCAGCAGCCTCAGCGATAGGGGGGGCCTTGAAGCTTTCTTT
NA,TRBD1,TRBV5-1,TRBJ2-7,CASSSTGGPYEQYF,TGCGCCAGCAGCTCGACAGGGGGACCCTACGAGCAGTACTTC
NA,NA,TRBV14,TRBJ1-1,CASSQERRAQLFTEAFF,TGTGCCAGCAGCCAAGAGCGTAGGGCCCAGTTATTCACTGAAGCTTTCTTT
NA,NA,TRBV12-2,TRBJ2-7,CALLNRGILSYEQYF,TGTGCATTACTTAACCGGGGGATCCTCTCCTACGAGCAGTACTTC
NA,TRBD1,TRBV28,TRBJ2-7,CASSLRQGVTDEQYF,TGTGCCAGCAGTCTCAGACAGGGGGTAACTGACGAGCAGTACTTC
NA,NA,TRBV6-5,TRBJ2-5,CASSYPGMETQYF,TGTGCCAGCAGTTACCCAGGGATGGAGACCCAGTACTTC
NA,NA,TRBV9,TRBJ1-3,CASSVETGAGNTIYF,TGTGCCAGCAGCGTAGAGACAGGAGCTGGAAACACCATATATTTT
NA,NA,TRBV19,TRBJ1-1,CASSIANRPNTEAFF,TGTGCCAGTAGTATCGCTAACAGGCCCAACACTGAAGCTTTCTTT
NA,NA,TRBV9,TRBJ2-1,CASSDGRAGIYNEQFF,TGTGCCAGCAGCGATGGAAGGGCAGGGATTTACAATGAGCAGTTCTTC
few,TRBD1,TRBV2,TRBJ1-2,CASSSVDREYYGYTF,TGTGCCAGCAGCAGCGTTGACAGGGAGTACTATGGCTACACCTTC
NA,NA,TRBV5-4,TRBJ1-1,CASRLRGGLDGNTEAFF,TGTGCCAGCAGGTTGAGGGGGGGCTTGGACGGGAACACTGAAGCTTTCTTT
NA,TRBD2,TRBV5-4,TRBJ2-3,CASSLGGTRPTDTQYF,TGTGCCAGCAGCTTGGGTGGGACTAGGCCTACAGATACGCAGTATTTT
NA,NA,TRBV28,TRBJ1-5,CASSRGGGPNQPQHF,TGTGCCAGCAGTCGCGGGGGGGGACCCAATCAGCCCCAGCATTTT
NA,NA,TRBV27,TRBJ1-6,CASSLDHSRNSPLHF,TGTGCCAGCAGCCTGGACCATAGTCGGAATTCACCCCTCCACTTT
NA,TRBD2,TRBV2,TRBJ2-5,CASSDSPSGAQETQYF,TGTGCCAGCAGTGATTCCCCTAGCGGGGCGCAAGAGACCCAGTACTTC
NA,TRBD1,TRBV11-1,TRBJ2-7,CASSLGQGEQYF,TGTGCCAGCAGCTTAGGACAGGGCGAGCAGTACTTC
NA,TRBD2,TRBV5-1,TRBJ2-1,CASSLNSGTYNEQFF,TGCGCCAGCAGCTTGAATAGCGGGACCTACAATGAGCAGTTCTTC
NA,NA,TRBV11-2,TRBJ2-3,CASSLKTTGDTQYF,TGTGCCAGCAGCTTAAAGACTACCGGAGATACGCAGTATTTT
NA,NA,TRBV10-3,TRBJ2-7,CAIRRDTTHEQYF,TGTGCCATCAGGCGGGACACCACTCACGAGCAGTACTTC
NA,NA,TRBV19,TRBJ1-4,CASTSLASGEKLFF,TGTGCCAGTACCTCACTAGCCTCGGGTGAAAAACTGTTTTTT